This T cell receptor beta chain was sequenced for a study of response to subunit inactivated influenza vaccine. General study results and limits: It was suggested by the authors that few new T cells are recruited by each seasonal influenza vaccination.

TCRdb passed the RT-PCR reads through MiXCR, listing each CDR3 protein once. The table shows about 700,000 distinct CDR3 sequences, with approximately 15% occurring only once. CDR3 length: 13 residues. V lost 6 bases and J 3 bases, leaving 11 bases between the germline ends. CDR1 is SNHLY and CDR2 is FYNNEI in the germline V gene. On this clonotype itself: The antigen is unknown.

V usage is TRBV2 and J usage is TRBJ1-2; D remains ambiguous. This TCR derives from a man in his fifties who received an inactivated influenza vaccine. This material consisted of PBMCs from blood, taken around 15 days before vaccination. For the CDR3, the DNA is TGTGCCAGCAGCCCTAATGGGTACTATGGCTACACCTTC. It codes for CASSPNGYYGYTF. Full variable domain (rest looked up from reference TRBV2 and TRBJ1-2): EPEVTQTPSHQVTQMGQEVILRCVPISNHLYFYWYRQILGQKVEFLVSFYNNEISEKSEIFDDQFSVERPDGSNFTLKIRSTKLEDSAMYFCASSPNGYYGYTFGSGTRLTVV.